This TCR beta chain was obtained from a study of T cells expressing NK-cell markers. Study overall: With respect to HCMV, most of the eight sequenced donors were seropositive, and one was seronegative. General study points: Expanded NKG2C+ T cell clones were not confirmed as HCMV-specific. Similarly, these clonotypes led the CD3+CD56-NKG2C+ fraction as well in four donors.

Comments on this clonotype: Its antigen is unknown.

TCR beta cDNA was generated via 5'RACE template switching incorporating UMIs. TCRdb re-called the 5' RACE reads; every CDR3 protein appears as one record, without DNA. Its listing shows 300,000 to 500,000 distinct CDR3 sequences. CDR3 size: 14 residues. Looked up from germline, CDR1 is LGHDT and CDR2 is YNNKEL (reference sequence). V usage is TRBV3-1 and J usage is TRBJ1-1; TCRdb selects TRBD1, and the lack of DNA leaves this call unchecked. The sequence was collected from a woman aged 45-60 years in good health. The sample was blood T cells: a sorted CD56 or NKG2C T cell subset, CD4+ or CD8+ T cells, or bulk PBMC T cells (not recorded which). This chain's CDR3 is CASSSAVRGNEAFF.